This T cell receptor beta chain is from a study of T cell changes during pregnancy in multiple sclerosis. Sequencing was performed with immunoSEQ multiplex PCR; in TCRdb, only in-frame clones are kept and a portion is missing. The sample yields 55,000 or so clones, 70% to 90% seen once. The germline V gene encodes CDR1 LNHDA and CDR2 SQIVND (reference sequence). Trimming cost V 6 bases and J 1 base, with 14 bases left between them. The CDR3 has 15 residues. Sequenced here: CD4+ T cells from peripheral blood mononuclear cells, sampled in the first trimester of pregnancy. This rearrangement joins TRBV19 to TRBJ2-3; TRBD2 is a possible D gene (5 bases). The clonotype originates from a female donor with multiple sclerosis, enrolled in a pregnancy study. The CDR3, as DNA: TGTGCCAGTAGCCTAGAGAGGGTTCGCACAGATACGCAGTATTTT. It translates to CASSLERVRTDTQYF.